One sample yielded the 30 T cell receptor beta chains listed below, sequenced in a study of T cells in narcolepsy. The assay was immunoSEQ multiplex PCR, and TCRdb's table has in-frame clones only and misses some. The repertoire holds fewer than 30,000 clones, with about 80% as singletons. Material: CD45RA- memory CD4+ T cells from PBMCs. All receptors derive from a human donor with narcolepsy.

The CDR3 reads CASQRTGGRKDTIYF. In DNA form, the CDR3 reads TGTGCCAGCCAACGGACAGGGGGCAGGAAAGACACCATATATTTT. The rearrangement uses TRBV28 and TRBJ1-3; 11 bases map to TRBD1. The CDR3 has 15 amino acids. V trimming: 8 bases; J trimming: 8 bases; junction bases outside the gene matches: 11. Germline CDR1 MDHEN, CDR2 SYDVKM.

The chain has TRBV7-9 and TRBJ1-2; TRBD1 aligns across 11 bases. Per the germline V gene, CDR1 is SEHNR and CDR2 is FQNEAQ (reference sequence). The CDR3 is made up of 15 amino acids. V lost 5 bases and J lost 9; bases outside the gene matches: 11. The CDR3 spells CASSALDRGLRSYTF. Here the CDR3 DNA reads TGTGCCAGCAGCGCATTGGACAGGGGGCTTAGGAGCTACACCTTC. The full variable domain, completed using reference TRBV7-9 and TRBJ1-2, is DTGVSQNPRHKITKRGQNVTFRCDPISEHNRLYWYRQTLGQGPEFLTYFQNEAQLEKSRLLSDRFSAERPKGSFSTLEIQRTEQGDSAMYLCASSALDRGLRSYTFGSGTRLTVV.

This clone came up a few times. The rearrangement joins TRBV10-1 to TRBJ2-1, with TRBD2 as a possible D gene (6 bases). Deletions cut 3 bases from V and 7 bases from J, with 16 bases between. Germline V gene sequence: CDR1 WNHNN, CDR2 SYGVQD (reference sequence). The CDR3 extends over 15 amino acids. The CDR3 DNA follows: TGCGCCAGCAGTGATCCAGACTATCGGGGGAATGAGCAGTTCTTC. The encoded protein is CASSDPDYRGNEQFF.

CDR3 DNA sequence: TGTGCCAGCAGCCGCTTAGGGGACAGGGGGCTTACGCAGTATTTT. Protein sequence: CASSRLGDRGLTQYF. The chain joins TRBV14 to TRBJ2-3, with 12 bases fitting TRBD1. The CDR3 is made up of 15 amino acids. Per the germline V gene, CDR1 is SGHDN and CDR2 is FVKESK. After removal of 4 bases from V and 8 bases from J, the junction contained 7 bases not matched to a gene.

This chain uses TRBV6-5 with TRBJ1-1; possible D gene TRBD1, 5 bases. This CDR3 spans 14 amino acids. Germline V gene lookup returns CDR1 MNHEY and CDR2 SVGAGI. Trimming left V 6 bases short and J 4 bases short, with 15 bases between. CDR3 residues: CASRPRGLGTEAFF. CDR3 in DNA: TGTGCCAGCAGACCCCGGGGGTTGGGCACTGAAGCTTTCTTT.

V usage is TRBV4-2 and J usage is TRBJ2-5, with TRBD1 matching 9 bases. The trim removed 0 bases at V and 4 bases at J, leaving 6 bases unmatched. The CDR3 contains 16 residues. From germline, CDR1 is LGHNA and CDR2 YNFKEQ. CDR3 nucleotide sequence: TGTGCCAGCAGCCAAGATACAGGGGGCGCCTCAGAGACCCAGTACTTC. It encodes CASSQDTGGASETQYF.

Concerning this clone: No conserved phenylalanine or tryptophan is present at the end of the CDR3, so a read error is the likely explanation. The limits of the CDR3 on the DNA are not certain, so only TCRdb's listed CDR3 is given. The chain employs TRBV6-6 and TRBJ1-2. CDR1 and CDR2 from the germline V gene are MNHNY and SVGAGI (reference sequence). The CDR3 totals 13 residues, both ends included. The CDR3 is CASSYSKGSTGEL.

As for this clone: Other DNA sequences in this sample translate to the same CDR3. The J gene is TRBJ2-3, the V gene TRBV29-1, with TRBD2 matching over 13 bases. The CDR3 extends over 17 amino acids. Germline V gives CDR1 SQVTM, CDR2 ANQGSEA. Unmatched junction bases numbered 10, after V lost 5 bases and J lost 2 bases. The CDR3 DNA follows: TGCAGCGTTAGTATCATAGGACTAGCGGGAGTCACAGATACGCAGTATTTT. Its translation is CSVSIIGLAGVTDTQYF.

The rearrangement joins TRBV29-1 to TRBJ2-1; perhaps TRBD1 as D (6 bases). The CDR3 has 14 residues. Trimming took 4 bases from V and 7 from J, leaving 17 bases between them. Germline CDR1 SQVTM, CDR2 ANQGSEA. CDR3: CSVGRGQTSNEQFF. CDR3 sequence (DNA): TGCAGCGTTGGGAGAGGACAGACCTCGAATGAGCAGTTCTTC.

The V gene is TRBV11-3, the J gene TRBJ1-6; D gene uncertain. This CDR3 spans 14 amino acids. Germline V gives CDR1 SGHNT, CDR2 YENEEA. V shed 3 bases and J shed 14 bases, with 17 bases lying between them. In DNA form, the CDR3 reads TGTGCCAGCAGCTTGGACGGGTCCTCCGCCGCCCTCCACTTT. Translating it yields CASSLDGSSAALHF. Complete variable domain (other parts from reference TRBV11-3 and TRBJ1-6): EAGVVQSPRYKIIEKKQPVAFWCNPISGHNTLYWYLQNLGQGPELLIRYENEEAVDDSQLPKDRFSAERLKGVDSTLKIQPAELGDSAVYLCASSLDGSSAALHFGNGTRLTVT.

This clone was counted a few times. This chain uses TRBV19 with TRBJ1-5; tentatively, D is TRBD1 (6 bases). Germline V gene data show CDR1 as LNHDA and CDR2 as SQIVND (reference sequence). V was shortened by 5 bases and J by 0 bases, with 17 bases between the two germline ends. The CDR3 runs to 17 residues. The CDR3 DNA sequence: TGTGCCAGTAGTCCAAGGCGGGACATTACTAGCAATCAGCCCCAGCATTTT. This codes for CASSPRRDITSNQPQHF.

The chain uses TRBV4-1 and TRBJ1-1, with unresolved D. This CDR3 has 15 amino acids. Germline V gene sequence: CDR1 MGHRA, CDR2 YSYEKL. V shed 4 bases and J shed 1 base, with 13 bases lying between them. Here the CDR3 reads CASSRAYAQNTEAFF. Written as DNA, the CDR3 is TGCGCCAGCAGCCGCGCCTACGCCCAGAACACTGAAGCTTTCTTT.

This clone appeared a single time. The chain recombines TRBV29-1 with TRBJ2-3; 8 bases are shared with TRBD1. CDR3 size: 12 residues. The V gene end was trimmed by 8 bases and the J gene end by 4 bases; junction bases not matched to a gene: 5. CDR1 is SQVTM, CDR2 ANQGSEA, per germline. The CDR3 region is CSHTQGADTQYF. CDR3 DNA sequence: TGCAGCCACACACAGGGGGCAGATACGCAGTATTTT.

The CDR3 reads CASSFPGGGDTQYF. CDR3 in DNA: TGTGCCAGCAGCTTCCCGGGGGGCGGAGATACGCAGTATTTT. The chain employs TRBV5-8 and TRBJ2-3; weak D call: TRBD2 (7 bases). V was shortened by 2 bases and J by 5 bases, with 12 bases between the two germline ends. CDR1 is SGHTS, CDR2 YDEGEE, per germline. The CDR3 totals 14 residues.

V and J are TRBV12-5 and TRBJ1-4; a weak D match, TRBD1 (6 bases). CDR3 length: 15 residues. Trimming left V 1 base short and J 1 base short, with 7 bases between. CDR1 is LGHNT and CDR2 is FRNRAP in the germline V gene. CDR3 DNA sequence: TGTGCTAGTGGTTTGGGCAGGGGAACTAATGAAAAACTGTTTTTT. Its protein product is CASGLGRGTNEKLFF.

The chain links TRBV5-1 to TRBJ1-5, with 8 nucleotides matching TRBD1. Germline values: CDR1 SGHRS, CDR2 YFSETQ. Trimming at V came to 4 bases and at J to 2 bases, leaving 5 bases not matched to a gene. The CDR3 runs 15 residues. In DNA, the CDR3 is TGCGCCAGCAGCCTAGGGACAGGCGGCAATCAGCCCCAGCATTTT. It encodes CASSLGTGGNQPQHF.

The genes are TRBV4-1 and TRBJ2-5, with D perhaps being TRBD1 or TRBD2 (5 bases each). Germline-derived CDR1 and CDR2 are MGHRA and YSYEKL. The V end was cut by 8 bases, the J end by 1 base, with 11 bases between. This CDR3 has 13 amino acids. The CDR3 bases are TGCGCCAGCGGGGACGTTTTCCAAGAGACCCAGTACTTC. Residues: CASGDVFQETQYF.

This chain links TRBV11-2 with TRBJ2-1, with TRBD1 identical over 10 bases. Germline V gives CDR1 SGHAT, CDR2 FQNNGV. Germline trimming cut 5 bases from V and 6 bases from J; bases unmatched to any gene: 10. CDR3 length: 16 amino acids. The CDR3 here is CASSEQTGGIANEQFF. The CDR3 DNA reads as TGTGCCAGCAGCGAACAGACAGGGGGCATAGCCAATGAGCAGTTCTTC.

The chain recombines TRBV9 with TRBJ2-7; 7 bases are a match to TRBD1. In germline, CDR1 is SGDLS, CDR2 YYNGEE. V shed 2 bases and J 6 bases; nucleotides not matched to a gene: 11. The CDR3 has 15 amino acids. The CDR3 coding sequence is TGTGCCAGCAGCGTCGATACAGGGGTCGCTCCCGAGCAGTACTTC. This gives the protein CASSVDTGVAPEQYF.

The chain couples TRBV27 to TRBJ1-1, with 8 bases that match TRBD1. Trimming took 6 bases from V and 1 from J; bases not matched to a gene: 4. The length of the CDR3 is 14 residues. Germline V CDR1 and CDR2: MNHEY, SMNVEV (reference sequence). DNA of the CDR3: TGTGCCAGCAGATGGGACAGGAGGAACACTGAAGCTTTCTTT. Translating it yields CASRWDRRNTEAFF.

The rearrangement links TRBV9 to TRBJ2-3; D is ambiguous. The CDR3 extends over 16 amino acids. Germline V lookup: CDR1 SGDLS, CDR2 YYNGEE. Trimming pared 0 bases from V and 2 bases from J, leaving 13 bases between. CDR3 loop: CASSVEASLYTDTQYF. CDR3 nucleotide sequence: TGTGCCAGCAGCGTAGAAGCCTCGTTATACACAGATACGCAGTATTTT. The entire variable domain, with the rest obtained from reference TRBV9 and TRBJ2-3, is as follows: DSGVTQTPKHLITATGQRVTLRCSPRSGDLSVYWYQQSLDQGLQFLIQYYNGEERAKGNILERFSAQQFPDLHSELNLSSLELGDSALYFCASSVEASLYTDTQYFGPGTRLTVL.

J is TRBJ2-7 and V is TRBV9; TRBD2 is a possible D gene (5 bases). Germline lookup yields CDR1 SGDLS and CDR2 YYNGEE. The CDR3 spans 13 residues. V lost 3 bases and J lost 8, with 15 bases in between. DNA for the CDR3: TGTGCCAGCAGCGCCAGTAACGGGAATAAGCAGTACTTC. Residues: CASSASNGNKQYF.

The rearrangement joins TRBV30 to TRBJ1-5; the D is unclear. The CDR3 runs to 13 residues. CDR1 and CDR2 from the germline V gene are GTSNPN and SVGIG (reference sequence). Trimming took 2 bases from V and 7 from J, leaving 12 bases between them. CDR3 loop: CAWSNSPGQPQHF. The CDR3 region has the DNA TGTGCCTGGAGTAATTCCCCGGGGCAGCCCCAGCATTTT.

The rearrangement links TRBV18 to TRBJ2-5, with D possibly being TRBD1 (5 bases). The J call may be mistaken, given a closer DNA end match to TRBJ2-7. The V gene's germline CDR1 is KGHSH and CDR2 LQKENI. CDR3 length: 13 amino acids. This chain's CDR3 is CASSPPWGGEQYF. For the CDR3, the DNA is TGTGCCAGCTCACCCCCGTGGGGCGGCGAGCAGTACTTC.

V usage is TRBV9 and J usage is TRBJ2-1; no clear D gene. In germline, CDR1 is SGDLS, CDR2 YYNGEE. The CDR3 spans 15 residues. V lost 0 bases and J 1 base, leaving 8 bases between the germline ends. CDR3: CASSVGADSYNEQFF. CDR3 nucleotides: TGTGCCAGCAGCGTAGGGGCGGATTCCTACAATGAGCAGTTCTTC.

The CDR3 nucleotides read TGCAGCACAGACAGGGACTATGGCTACACCTTC. Translated, it gives CSTDRDYGYTF. The rearrangement uses TRBV29-1 and TRBJ1-2, with 7 bases lining up with TRBD1. In germline, CDR1 is SQVTM, CDR2 ANQGSEA. The V gene end was trimmed by 8 bases and the J gene end by 3 bases; junction bases not matched to a gene: 3. CDR3 length: 11 residues. The whole variable domain, filled in from reference TRBV29-1 and TRBJ1-2, reads SAVISQKPSRDICQRGTSLTIQCQVDSQVTMMFWYRQQPGQSLTLIATANQGSEATYESGFVIDKFPISRPNLTFSTLTVSNMSPEDSSIYLCSTDRDYGYTFGSGTRLTVV.

The chain carries TRBV13 and TRBJ2-1, with TRBD2 matching over 8 bases. From germline, CDR1 is PRHDT and CDR2 FYEKMQ (reference sequence). This CDR3 comprises 16 residues. V lost 0 bases, J lost 2 bases, and 3 bases stayed unmatched. CDR3 loop: CASSLGGTRTYNEQFF. The CDR3 region has the DNA TGTGCCAGCAGCTTAGGCGGGACTAGGACCTACAATGAGCAGTTCTTC.

The chain uses TRBV19 and TRBJ2-2, with D unresolved. The CDR3 runs to 14 residues. Trimming left V 10 bases short and J 2 bases short, with 14 bases between. CDR1 and CDR2 (germline): LNHDA, SQIVND (reference sequence). The CDR3 reads CATKTASNTGELFF. The CDR3 DNA is TGTGCCACCAAAACAGCATCTAACACCGGGGAGCTGTTTTTT.

This sequence joins TRBV5-6 and TRBJ2-7; 10 nucleotides agree with TRBD2. CDR3 length equals 15 residues. The germline V gene encodes CDR1 SGHDT and CDR2 YYEEEE. Germline trimming cut 4 bases from V and 3 bases from J; bases unmatched to any gene: 7. The CDR3 loop reads CASSPGTSDLYEQYF. As DNA, the CDR3 is TGTGCCAGCAGCCCGGGGACTAGCGACCTCTACGAGCAGTACTTC.

The CDR3 is CASSDLRLSAGELFF. The CDR3, as DNA: TGTGCCAGCAGCGATCTAAGGCTGTCAGCCGGGGAGCTGTTTTTT. This chain joins TRBV7-9 and TRBJ2-2; no clear D gene. Germline V gene lookup returns CDR1 SEHNR and CDR2 FQNEAQ (reference sequence). The CDR3 is 15 amino acids. Trimming stripped 5 bases from V and 6 bases from J, with 16 bases between. The full variable domain, with the rest looked up from reference TRBV7-9 and TRBJ2-2, is DTGVSQNPRHKITKRGQNVTFRCDPISEHNRLYWYRQTLGQGPEFLTYFQNEAQLEKSRLLSDRFSAERPKGSFSTLEIQRTEQGDSAMYLCASSDLRLSAGELFFGEGSRLTVL.